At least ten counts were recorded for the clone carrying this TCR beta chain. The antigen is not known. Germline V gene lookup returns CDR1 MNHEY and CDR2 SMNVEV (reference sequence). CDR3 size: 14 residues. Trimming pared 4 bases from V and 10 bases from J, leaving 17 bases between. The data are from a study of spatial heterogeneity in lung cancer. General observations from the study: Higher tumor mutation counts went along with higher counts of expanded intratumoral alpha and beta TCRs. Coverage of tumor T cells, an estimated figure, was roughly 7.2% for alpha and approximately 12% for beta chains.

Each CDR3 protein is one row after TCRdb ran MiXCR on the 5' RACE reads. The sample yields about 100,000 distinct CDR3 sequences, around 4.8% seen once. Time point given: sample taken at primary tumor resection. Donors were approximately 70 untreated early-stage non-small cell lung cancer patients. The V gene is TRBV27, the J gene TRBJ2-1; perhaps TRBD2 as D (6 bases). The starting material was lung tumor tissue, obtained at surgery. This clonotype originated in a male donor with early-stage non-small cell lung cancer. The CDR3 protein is CASSSPGVWGEQFF. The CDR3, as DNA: TGTGCCAGCAGTTCACCGGGGGTATGGGGAGAGCAGTTCTTC.